This entry describes one T cell receptor beta chain. Antigen unknown. Mismatch with germline at one junction end may stem from a read error. The sample originates from a study of CD8+CD57+ T cells in acquired aplastic anemia. Turning to the study itself: Mean yield of DNA from sorted CD4+ and CD8+ cells was roughly 3.4 ug.

Whole-study findings and limits: Patients had twenty-nine CD8+ CDR3 sequences in common with controls (the shared set).

It was genomic DNA that served as the template for profiling TCR beta VDJ and CDR3. TCRdb re-called the reads through MiXCR, storing one row per CDR3 protein. The sample carries about 160,000 distinct CDR3 sequences, less than 60% recorded once. Germline-derived CDR1 and CDR2 are ENHRY and SYGVKD. There are 13 residues in the CDR3. The authors sequenced patients whose flow cytometry had shown CD8+CD57+ cell expansion. Severe acquired aplastic anemia affected all patients. This rearrangement joins TRBV10-3 to TRBJ2-2; a possible D gene is TRBD2 (6 bases). Material: sorted CD4+, CD8+, or CD8+CD57+ T cells (not recorded which) from PBMCs. The sequence was obtained from a human donor with aplastic anemia. CDR3 sequence reads: CAITQSNAGGLFF. The CDR3 nucleotides read TGTGCCATCACCCAATCGAACGCCGGGGGGCTGTTTTTT.